This TCR beta chain was sequenced in a study of OX40 agonist ivuxolimab in advanced cancers. Study at large: Across the patients, intravenous ivuxolimab was delivered every 2 weeks at 0.01 to 10 mg/kg. Enrolled patients in dose escalation had cancers that were hepatocellular carcinoma, melanoma, renal cell or head and neck cancer. Three patients, one with hepatocellular carcinoma and two with cutaneous melanoma, achieved partial responses.

Measured with immunoSEQ multiplex PCR; TCRdb has only the in-frame clones, and not every one. The sample shows some 75,000 clones, approximately 91% of them seen only once. With baseline, cycle 4 day 1, and cycle 7 day 1 as timepoints, blood was sampled. There are 18 residues in the CDR3. Germline CDR1 and CDR2: LNHNV and YYDKDF (reference sequence). Losses at the gene ends were 5 bases for V and 0 bases for J; bases not matched to a gene: 9. Specimen: CD4+ or CD8+ T cells sorted from blood, collected in a trial of the OX40 agonist ivuxolimab. The J gene is TRBJ2-5, the V gene TRBV15, with TRBD2 identical over 13 bases. This TCR was recovered from an adult with an advanced solid tumor such as melanoma, head and neck, liver or kidney cancer. CDR3 sequence reads: CATSSGTSGIQNQETQYF. The CDR3 nucleotides read TGTGCCACCAGCTCCGGGACTAGCGGGATCCAGAACCAAGAGACCCAGTACTTC.